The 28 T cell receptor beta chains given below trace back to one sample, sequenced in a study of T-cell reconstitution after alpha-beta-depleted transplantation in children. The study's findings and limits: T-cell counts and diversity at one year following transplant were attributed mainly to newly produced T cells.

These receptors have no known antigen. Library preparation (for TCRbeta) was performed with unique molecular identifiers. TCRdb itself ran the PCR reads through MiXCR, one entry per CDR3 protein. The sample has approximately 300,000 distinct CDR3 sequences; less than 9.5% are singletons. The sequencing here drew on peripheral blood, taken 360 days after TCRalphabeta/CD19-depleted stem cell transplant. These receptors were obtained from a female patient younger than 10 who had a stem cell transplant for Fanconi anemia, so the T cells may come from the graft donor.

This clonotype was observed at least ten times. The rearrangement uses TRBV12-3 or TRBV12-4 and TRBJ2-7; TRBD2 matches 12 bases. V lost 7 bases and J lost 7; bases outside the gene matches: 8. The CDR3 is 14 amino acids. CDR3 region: CASNELGLAGEQYF. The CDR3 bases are TGTGCCAGCAACGAATTAGGACTAGCGGGAGAGCAGTACTTC.

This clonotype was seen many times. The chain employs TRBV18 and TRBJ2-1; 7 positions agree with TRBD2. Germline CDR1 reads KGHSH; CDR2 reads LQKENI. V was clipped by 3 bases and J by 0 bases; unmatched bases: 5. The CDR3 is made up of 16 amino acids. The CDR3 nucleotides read TGTGCCAGCTCACCTAGAGCGGGAATCTCCTACAATGAGCAGTTCTTC. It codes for CASSPRAGISYNEQFF. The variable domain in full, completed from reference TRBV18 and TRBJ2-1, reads NAGVMQNPRHLVRRRGQEARLRCSPMKGHSHVYWYRQLPEEGLKFMVYLQKENIIDESGMPKERFSAEFPKEGPSILRIQQVVRGDSAAYFCASSPRAGISYNEQFFGPGTRLTVL.

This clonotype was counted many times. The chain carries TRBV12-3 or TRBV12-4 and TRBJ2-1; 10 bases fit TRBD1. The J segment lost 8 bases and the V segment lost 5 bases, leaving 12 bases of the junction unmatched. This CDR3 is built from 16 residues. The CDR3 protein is CASSPGGGQGFDEQFF. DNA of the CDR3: TGTGCCAGCAGTCCCGGGGGGGGACAGGGGTTCGATGAGCAGTTCTTC.

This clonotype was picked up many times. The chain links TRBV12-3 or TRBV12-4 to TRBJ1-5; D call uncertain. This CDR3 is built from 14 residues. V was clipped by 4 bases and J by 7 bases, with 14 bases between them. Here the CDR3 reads CASSSSFGRQPQHF. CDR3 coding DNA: TGTGCCAGCAGTTCCTCGTTCGGAAGGCAGCCCCAGCATTTT.

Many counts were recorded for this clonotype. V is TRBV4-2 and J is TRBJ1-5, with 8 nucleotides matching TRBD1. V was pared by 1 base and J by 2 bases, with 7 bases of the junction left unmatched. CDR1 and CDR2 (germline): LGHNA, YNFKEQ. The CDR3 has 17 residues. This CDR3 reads CASSQGQGMRGNQPQHF. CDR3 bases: TGTGCCAGCAGCCAAGGACAGGGGATGCGAGGCAATCAGCCCCAGCATTTT.

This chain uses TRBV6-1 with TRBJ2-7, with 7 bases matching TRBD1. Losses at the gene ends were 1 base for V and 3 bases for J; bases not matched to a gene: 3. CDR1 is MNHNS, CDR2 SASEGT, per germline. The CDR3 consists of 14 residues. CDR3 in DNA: TGTGCCAGCAGTGAAGGCGGACAGGACTACGAGCAGTACGTC. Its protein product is CASSEGGQDYEQYV.

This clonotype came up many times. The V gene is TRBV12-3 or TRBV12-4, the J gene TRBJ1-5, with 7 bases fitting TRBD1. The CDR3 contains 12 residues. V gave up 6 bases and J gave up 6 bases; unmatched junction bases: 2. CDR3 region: CASRRDSQPQHF. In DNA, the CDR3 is TGTGCCAGCAGACGGGACAGTCAGCCCCAGCATTTT.

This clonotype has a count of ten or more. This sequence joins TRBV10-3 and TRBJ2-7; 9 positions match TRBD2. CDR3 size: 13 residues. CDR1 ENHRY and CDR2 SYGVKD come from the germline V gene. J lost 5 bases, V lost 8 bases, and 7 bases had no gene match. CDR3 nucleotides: TGTGCCATCCGCATAGCGGGAGCCCACGAGCAGTACTTC. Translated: CAIRIAGAHEQYF.

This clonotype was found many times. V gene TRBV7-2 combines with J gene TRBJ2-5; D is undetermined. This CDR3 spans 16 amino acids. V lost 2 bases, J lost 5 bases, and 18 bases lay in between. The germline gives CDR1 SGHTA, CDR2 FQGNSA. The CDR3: CASSLIRTLGFETQYF. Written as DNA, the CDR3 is TGTGCCAGCAGCTTAATTCGAACGTTGGGGTTCGAGACCCAGTACTTC.

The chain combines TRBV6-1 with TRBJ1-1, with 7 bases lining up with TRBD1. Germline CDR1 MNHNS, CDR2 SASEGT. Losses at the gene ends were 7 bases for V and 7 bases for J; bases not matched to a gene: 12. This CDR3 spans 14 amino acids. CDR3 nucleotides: TGTGCCAGCACCGACCCCGGACAGGTGAATGAAGCTTTCTTT. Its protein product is CASTDPGQVNEAFF.

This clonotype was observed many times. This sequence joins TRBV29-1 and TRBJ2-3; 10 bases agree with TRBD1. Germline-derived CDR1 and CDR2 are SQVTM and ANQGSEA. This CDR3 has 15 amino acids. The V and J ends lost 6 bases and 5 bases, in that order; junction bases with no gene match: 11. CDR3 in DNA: TGCAGCGTGACCCTACCGGGACAGGGGCAAGATACGCAGTATTTT. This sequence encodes CSVTLPGQGQDTQYF.

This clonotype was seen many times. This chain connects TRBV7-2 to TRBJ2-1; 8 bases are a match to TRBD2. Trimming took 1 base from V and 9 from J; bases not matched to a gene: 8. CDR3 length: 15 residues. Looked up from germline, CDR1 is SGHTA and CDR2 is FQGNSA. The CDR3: CASSLDVGGVGEQFF. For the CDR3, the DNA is TGTGCCAGCAGCTTAGATGTCGGGGGGGTCGGTGAGCAGTTCTTC.

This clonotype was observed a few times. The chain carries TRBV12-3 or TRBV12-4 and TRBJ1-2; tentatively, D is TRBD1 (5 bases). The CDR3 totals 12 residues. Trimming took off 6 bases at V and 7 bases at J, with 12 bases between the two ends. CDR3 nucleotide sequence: TGTGCCAGCAGCCGGGGCACCATTGGCTACACCTTC. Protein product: CASSRGTIGYTF.

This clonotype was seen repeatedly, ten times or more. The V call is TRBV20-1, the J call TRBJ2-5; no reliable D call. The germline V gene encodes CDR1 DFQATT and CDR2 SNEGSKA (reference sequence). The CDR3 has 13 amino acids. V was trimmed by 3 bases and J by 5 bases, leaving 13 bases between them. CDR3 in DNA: TGCAGTGCTAGGCGCCTCGCCGGGGAGACCCAGTACTTC. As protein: CSARRLAGETQYF.

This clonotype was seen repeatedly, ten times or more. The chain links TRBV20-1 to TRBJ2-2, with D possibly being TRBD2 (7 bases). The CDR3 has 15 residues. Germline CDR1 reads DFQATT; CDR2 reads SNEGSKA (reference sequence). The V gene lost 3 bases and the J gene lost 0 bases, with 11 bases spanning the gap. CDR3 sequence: CSASWGGPNTGELFF. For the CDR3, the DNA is TGCAGTGCTAGCTGGGGGGGCCCGAACACCGGGGAGCTGTTTTTT.

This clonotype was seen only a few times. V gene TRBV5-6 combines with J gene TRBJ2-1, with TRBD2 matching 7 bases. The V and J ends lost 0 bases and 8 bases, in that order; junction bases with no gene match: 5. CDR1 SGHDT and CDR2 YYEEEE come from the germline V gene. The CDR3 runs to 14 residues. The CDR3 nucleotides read TGTGCCAGCAGCTTGGGCCCAGGGAGGGATGAGCAGTTCTTC. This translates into CASSLGPGRDEQFF.

The CDR3 nucleotides read TGTGCCAGCAGTTTGGTGGTTCCCGGGGGGAACACCGGGGAGCTGTTTTTT. The encoded protein is CASSLVVPGGNTGELFF. This rearrangement joins TRBV27 to TRBJ2-2; perhaps TRBD2 as D (6 bases). The length of the CDR3 is 17 residues. CDR1 MNHEY and CDR2 SMNVEV come from the germline V gene (reference sequence). Between the trimmed V and J ends, which lost 3 bases and 1 base, there was a span of 15 bases.

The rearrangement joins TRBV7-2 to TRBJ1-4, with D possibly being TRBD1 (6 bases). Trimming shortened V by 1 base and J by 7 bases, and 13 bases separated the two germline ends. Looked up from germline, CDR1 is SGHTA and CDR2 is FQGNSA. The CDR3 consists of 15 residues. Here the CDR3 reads CASSLGPTRGEKLFF. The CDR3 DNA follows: TGTGCCAGCAGCTTAGGGCCGACCAGGGGTGAAAAACTGTTTTTT.

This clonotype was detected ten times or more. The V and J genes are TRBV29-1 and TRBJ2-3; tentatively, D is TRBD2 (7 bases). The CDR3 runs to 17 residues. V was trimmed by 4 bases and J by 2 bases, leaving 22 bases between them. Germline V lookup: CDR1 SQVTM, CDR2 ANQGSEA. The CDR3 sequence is CSVGSSRGPPLTDTQYF. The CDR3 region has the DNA TGCAGCGTTGGAAGTTCGCGGGGGCCTCCCCTCACAGATACGCAGTATTTT.

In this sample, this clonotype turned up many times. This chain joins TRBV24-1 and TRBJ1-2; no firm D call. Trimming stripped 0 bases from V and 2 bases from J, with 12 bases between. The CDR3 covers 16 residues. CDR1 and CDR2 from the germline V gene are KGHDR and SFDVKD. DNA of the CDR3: TGTGCCACCAGTGATTTGGGCGCAAGAGGGAACTATGGCTACACCTTC. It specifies CATSDLGARGNYGYTF.

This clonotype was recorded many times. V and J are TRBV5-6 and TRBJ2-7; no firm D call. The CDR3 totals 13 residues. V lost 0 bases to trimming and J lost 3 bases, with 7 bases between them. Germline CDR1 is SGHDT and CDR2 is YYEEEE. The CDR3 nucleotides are TGTGCCAGCAGCTTGGTTATCGACTACGAGCAGTACTTC. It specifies CASSLVIDYEQYF.

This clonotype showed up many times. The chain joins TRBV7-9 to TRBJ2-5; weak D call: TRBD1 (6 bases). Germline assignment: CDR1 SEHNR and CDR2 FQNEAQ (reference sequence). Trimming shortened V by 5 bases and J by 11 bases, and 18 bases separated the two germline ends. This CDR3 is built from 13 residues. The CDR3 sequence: CASSRPGQGFQYF. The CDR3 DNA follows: TGTGCCAGCAGCCGGCCGGGACAAGGGTTTCAGTACTTC.

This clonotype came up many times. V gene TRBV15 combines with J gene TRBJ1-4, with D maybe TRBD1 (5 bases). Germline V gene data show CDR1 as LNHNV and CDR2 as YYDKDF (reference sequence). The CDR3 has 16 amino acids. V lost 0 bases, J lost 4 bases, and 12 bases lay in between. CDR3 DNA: TGTGCCACCAGCAGAGATAGGATAGGGGTTAATGAAAAACTGTTTTTT. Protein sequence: CATSRDRIGVNEKLFF.

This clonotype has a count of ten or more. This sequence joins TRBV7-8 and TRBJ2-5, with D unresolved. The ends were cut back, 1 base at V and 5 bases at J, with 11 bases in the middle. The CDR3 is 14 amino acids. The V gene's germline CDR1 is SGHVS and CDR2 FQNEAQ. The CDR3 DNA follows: TGTGCCAGCAGCTTAGGCAGCGCGTGGGAGACCCAGTACTTC. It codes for CASSLGSAWETQYF. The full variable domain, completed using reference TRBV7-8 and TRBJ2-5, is GAGVSQSPRYKVAKRGQDVALRCDPISGHVSLFWYQQALGQGPEFLTYFQNEAQLDKSGLPSDRFFAERPEGSVSTLKIQRTQQEDSAVYLCASSLGSAWETQYFGPGTRLLVL.

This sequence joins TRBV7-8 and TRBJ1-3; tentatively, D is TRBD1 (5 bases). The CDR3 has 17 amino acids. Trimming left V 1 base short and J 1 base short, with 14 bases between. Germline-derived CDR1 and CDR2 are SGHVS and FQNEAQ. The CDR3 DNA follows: TGTGCCAGCAGCTTAGGGTCAGGGTTTCTGTCTGGAAACACCATATATTTT. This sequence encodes CASSLGSGFLSGNTIYF.

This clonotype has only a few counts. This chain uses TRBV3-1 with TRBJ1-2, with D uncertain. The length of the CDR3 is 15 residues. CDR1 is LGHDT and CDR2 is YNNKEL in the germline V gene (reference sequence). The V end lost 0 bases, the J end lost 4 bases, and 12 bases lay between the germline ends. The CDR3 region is CASSQEFSVFYGYTF. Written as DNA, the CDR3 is TGTGCCAGCAGCCAAGAATTCTCCGTCTTCTATGGCTACACCTTC. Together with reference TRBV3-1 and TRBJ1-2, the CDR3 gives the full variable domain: DTAVSQTPKYLVTQMGNDKSIKCEQNLGHDTMYWYKQDSKKFLKIMFSYNNKELIINETVPNRFSPKSPDKAHLNLHINSLELGDSAVYFCASSQEFSVFYGYTFGSGTRLTVV.

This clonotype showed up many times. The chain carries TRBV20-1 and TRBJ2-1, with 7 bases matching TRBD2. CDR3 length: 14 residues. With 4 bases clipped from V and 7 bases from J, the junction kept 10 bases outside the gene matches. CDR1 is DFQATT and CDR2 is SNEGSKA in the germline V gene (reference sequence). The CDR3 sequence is CSAMLTGGPNEQFF. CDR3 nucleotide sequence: TGCAGTGCTATGTTAACGGGAGGACCGAATGAGCAGTTCTTC.

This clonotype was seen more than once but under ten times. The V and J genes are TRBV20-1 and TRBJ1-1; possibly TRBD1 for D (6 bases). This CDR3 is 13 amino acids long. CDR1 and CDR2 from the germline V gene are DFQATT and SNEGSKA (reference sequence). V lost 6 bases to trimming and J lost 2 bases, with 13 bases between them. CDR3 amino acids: CSAARGDNTEAFF. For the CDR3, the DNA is TGCAGTGCGGCCAGGGGAGATAACACTGAAGCTTTCTTT.